The source of this T cell receptor beta chain is a study of tumor-infiltrating lymphocytes in primary liver carcinoma. Study background: Patients, male and female, were 30 to 69 years old. Tumor staging was T1-T3 N0M0; sizes spanned about 4.2 to 10 cm across. Productive TCRbeta read yields ran from roughly 3.65 to 7.13 million per sample and were similar between tissues.

Production of TCR beta cDNA used roughly 500 ng total RNA together with a constant-region primer. Library construction for TCR beta comprised three nested multiplex PCR rounds performed with slightly modified ARM-PCR. The first two PCR rounds, roughly 9 cycles each, used TRBV1-TRBV30 forward primers and a C-beta reverse primer. Via MiXCR, TCRdb re-called the multiplex PCR reads, giving one row per CDR3 protein. Among roughly 70,000 distinct CDR3 sequences listed, about three quarters were seen once. From around 20-30 mg of unsorted bulk tissue, DNA and RNA were co-extracted together. Every tumor specimen contained over 85% viable tumor cells. As to this clonotype: Because it lacks the conserved phenylalanine or tryptophan at the end, this CDR3 is likely a read error.

The CDR3 runs to 15 residues. V lost 4 bases and J lost 6, with 15 bases in between. Looked up from germline, CDR1 is SGHAT and CDR2 is FQNNGV. Input material: liver tumor tissue from sampling region 4. Stated subset: tumor region T4, right-lateral pole. This receptor was identified in a man aged 35-49 years with primary liver carcinoma and hepatitis B virus infection. V gene TRBV11-2 combines with J gene TRBJ2-2; D perhaps matches TRBD2 (5 bases). As DNA, the CDR3 is TGTGCCAGCAGCTCTAGTGGGAGTGCCGCCGGGGAGCTGTTTTTG. Residues: CASSSSGSAAGELFL.